What follows is one TCR beta chain and its context. Its antigen is not identified. The data were obtained in a study of T cells after yellow fever vaccination. The germline V and J ends were trimmed by 6 bases and 8 bases, with 16 bases remaining between them. Germline loops: CDR1 SNHLY, CDR2 FYNNEI. This CDR3 region has 13 residues. Study conclusions and caveats: Weaker, the secondary response peaked sooner, at day 5 versus 15. Of the clonotypes, a small share occurred in both CD4 and CD8 compartments.

TCRdb reprocessed the 5' RACE reads with MiXCR, giving one entry per CDR3 protein. The data hold hundreds of thousands of distinct CDR3 sequences, with roughly 12% observed a single time. The J gene is TRBJ1-1, the V gene TRBV2; D might be TRBD1 (5 bases). The specimen comprised PBMCs, sampled on the day of the yellow fever booster vaccination. The source is a man aged 25-45 years who received the YFV17D yellow fever vaccine. The CDR3 bases are TGTGCCAGCAGCCCCCGGGAGGGGAGAGAAGCTTTCTTT. Its translation: CASSPREGREAFF.